This T cell receptor beta chain was recovered during a study of Ad26.COV2.S vaccination and SARS-CoV-2 variants. Germline CDR1 is MNHEY and CDR2 is SMNVEV (reference sequence). The length of the CDR3 is 17 residues. V was clipped by 2 bases and J by 0 bases, with 16 bases between them. The table came from immunoSEQ multiplex PCR; TCRdb's copy has only in-frame clones and leaves some out. The table lists about 400,000 clones, approximately 90% of them singletons, with 1.5% to 2% in the top ten. The treatment here: around 19 received Ad26.COV2.S at low or high dose, single or two shots; roughly five received placebo; per-sample allocation not given. Collection of the samples took place on day 63 after the first injection of vaccine or placebo.

The sequence was obtained from a person aged 18 to 65 who received the Ad26.COV2.S COVID-19 vaccine or a placebo. The V and J genes are TRBV27 and TRBJ1-2; D might be TRBD1 (6 bases). Here the sequenced sample was peripheral blood, taken in a trial of Ad26.COV2.S vaccine versus placebo. CDR3 DNA: TGTGCCAGCAGTTTAAACGTGGACAGTCAAGCTAACTATGGCTACACCTTC. It is translated as CASSLNVDSQANYGYTF.